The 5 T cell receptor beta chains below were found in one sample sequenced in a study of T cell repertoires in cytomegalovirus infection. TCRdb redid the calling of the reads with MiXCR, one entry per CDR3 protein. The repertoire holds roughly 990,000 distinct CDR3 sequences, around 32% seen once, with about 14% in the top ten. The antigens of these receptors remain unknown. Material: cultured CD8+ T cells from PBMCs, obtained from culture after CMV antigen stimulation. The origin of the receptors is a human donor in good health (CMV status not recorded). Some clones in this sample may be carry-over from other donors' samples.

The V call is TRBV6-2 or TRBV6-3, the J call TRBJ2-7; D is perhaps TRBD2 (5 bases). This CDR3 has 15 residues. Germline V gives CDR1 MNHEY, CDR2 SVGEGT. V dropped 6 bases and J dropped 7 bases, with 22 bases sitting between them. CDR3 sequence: CASRPLSDGSGEQYV. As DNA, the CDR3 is TGTGCCAGCAGACCCCTATCGGACGGGTCGGGGGAGCAGTACGTC.

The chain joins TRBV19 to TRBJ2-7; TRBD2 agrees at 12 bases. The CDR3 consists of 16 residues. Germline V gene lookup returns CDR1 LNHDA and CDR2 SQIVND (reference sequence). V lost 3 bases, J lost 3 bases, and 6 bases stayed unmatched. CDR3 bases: TGTGCCAGTAGTATCGGCATGGGACTAGCGGGCTACGAGCAGTACTTC. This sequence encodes CASSIGMGLAGYEQYF.

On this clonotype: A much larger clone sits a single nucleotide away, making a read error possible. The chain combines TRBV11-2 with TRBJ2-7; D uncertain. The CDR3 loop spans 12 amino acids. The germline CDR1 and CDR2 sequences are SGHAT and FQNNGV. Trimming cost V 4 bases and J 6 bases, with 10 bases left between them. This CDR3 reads CASSSLGIEQYF. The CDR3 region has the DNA TGTGCCAGCAGCTCCCTGGGGATCGAGCAGTACTTC.

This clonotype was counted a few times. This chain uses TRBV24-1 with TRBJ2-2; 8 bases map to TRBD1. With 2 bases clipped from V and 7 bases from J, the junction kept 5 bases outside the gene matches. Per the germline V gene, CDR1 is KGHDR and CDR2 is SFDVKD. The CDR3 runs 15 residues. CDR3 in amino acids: CATSDSQGAIGELFF. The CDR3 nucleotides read TGTGCCACCAGTGATTCCCAGGGGGCGATCGGGGAGCTGTTTTTT.

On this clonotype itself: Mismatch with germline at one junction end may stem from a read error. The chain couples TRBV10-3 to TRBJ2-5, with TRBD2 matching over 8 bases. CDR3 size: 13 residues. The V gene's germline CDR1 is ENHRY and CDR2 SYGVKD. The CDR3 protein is CAISESGGESQYF. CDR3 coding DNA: TGTGCCATCAGTGAGAGCGGGGGAGAGTCCCAGTACTTC.